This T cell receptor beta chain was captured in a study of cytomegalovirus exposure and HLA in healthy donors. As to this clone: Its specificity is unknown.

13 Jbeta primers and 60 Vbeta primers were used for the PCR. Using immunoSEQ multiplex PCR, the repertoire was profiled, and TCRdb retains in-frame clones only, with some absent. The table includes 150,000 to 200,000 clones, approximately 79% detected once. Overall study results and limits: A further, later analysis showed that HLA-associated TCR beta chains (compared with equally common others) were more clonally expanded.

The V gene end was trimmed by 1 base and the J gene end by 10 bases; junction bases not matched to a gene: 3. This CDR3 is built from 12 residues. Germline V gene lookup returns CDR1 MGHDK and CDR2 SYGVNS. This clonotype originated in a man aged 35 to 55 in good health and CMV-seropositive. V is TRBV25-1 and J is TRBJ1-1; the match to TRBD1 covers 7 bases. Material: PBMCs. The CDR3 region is CASSEFQGVAFF. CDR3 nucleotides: TGTGCCAGCAGTGAATTCCAGGGGGTAGCTTTCTTT.